What follows are 27 T cell receptor beta chains derived from one specimen sequenced in a study of identical twins. TCRdb reprocessed the 5' RACE reads via MiXCR and lists one record per CDR3 protein. Altogether 1.5 million to 2 million distinct CDR3 sequences are present, around a third being singletons, with the ten largest covering about 0.27%. The sample taken for sequencing was cord blood. The receptors were sampled from a newborn girl in good health.

The V and J genes are TRBV5-1 and TRBJ1-6; no definite D call. CDR3 length: 17 amino acids. Germline V gives CDR1 SGHRS, CDR2 YFSETQ. V shed 4 bases and J shed 5 bases, with 19 bases lying between them. Here the CDR3 reads CASSLAWTVRDNSPLHF. CDR3 DNA: TGCGCCAGCAGCCTGGCTTGGACCGTAAGGGATAATTCACCCCTCCACTTT.

The table lists this clonotype with a few counts. The chain carries TRBV20-1 and TRBJ1-4; no definite D call. The CDR3 is 14 amino acids. V lost 7 bases and J 6 bases, leaving 18 bases between the germline ends. Germline-derived CDR1 and CDR2 are DFQATT and SNEGSKA (reference sequence). CDR3 sequence: CSGRRGPADEKLFF. The CDR3 nucleotides read TGCAGTGGGAGGCGTGGCCCAGCGGATGAAAAACTGTTTTTT.

The genes are TRBV20-1 and TRBJ2-3; D gene uncertain. This CDR3 spans 14 amino acids. Germline-derived CDR1 and CDR2 are DFQATT and SNEGSKA (reference sequence). V was shortened by 3 bases and J by 2 bases, with 12 bases between the two germline ends. The CDR3 reads CSASAGAHTDTQYF. Here the CDR3 DNA reads TGCAGTGCTAGCGCAGGTGCGCACACAGATACGCAGTATTTT.

The chain joins TRBV20-1 to TRBJ2-3; D may be TRBD1 (6 bases). CDR3 length: 16 residues. CDR1 and CDR2 from the germline V gene are DFQATT and SNEGSKA (reference sequence). V lost 5 bases and J 1 base, leaving 19 bases between the germline ends. The CDR3 region has the DNA TGCAGTGCTTCCAGGCGACAGGCTCTAGGCACAGATACGCAGTATTTT. Amino acid sequence: CSASRRQALGTDTQYF.

The CDR3: CASSQNVLTGKQYF. In DNA, the CDR3 is TGTGCCAGCAGCCAAAACGTCCTAACGGGGAAGCAGTACTTC. This chain connects TRBV14 to TRBJ2-7; a weak D match, TRBD2 (5 bases). The CDR3 consists of 14 residues. CDR1 is SGHDN and CDR2 is FVKESK in the germline V gene. V gave up 2 bases and J gave up 8 bases, with 16 bases separating them.

About this clonotype: At one end, the junction sequence differs from germline, possibly due to a read error. This sequence joins TRBV29-1 and TRBJ1-1; TRBD1 is a possible D gene (6 bases). The length of the CDR3 is 12 residues. Germline V lookup: CDR1 SQVTM, CDR2 ANQGSEA. The CDR3 reads CSVDDRSTGAFF. The CDR3 region has the DNA TGCAGCGTAGATGACAGGTCCACTGGAGCTTTCTTT.

In regard to this clonotype: This may come from a read error, since a much larger clone is one base off. The genes are TRBV20-1 and TRBJ2-7; D ambiguous. Germline assignment: CDR1 DFQATT and CDR2 SNEGSKA (reference sequence). This CDR3 comprises 12 residues. CDR3 region: CSARDPPYKQYF. Here the CDR3 DNA reads TGCAGTGCTAGAGATCCCCCCTACAAGCAGTACTTC.

The gene calls are TRBV4-1 and TRBJ2-1; tentative D call: TRBD2 (7 bases). The CDR3 runs 16 residues. Trimming cost V 3 bases and J 5 bases, with 17 bases left between them. Germline CDR1 is MGHRA and CDR2 is YSYEKL. The CDR3 is CASSQGRGGRDNEQFF. The CDR3 coding sequence is TGCGCCAGCAGCCAGGGACGCGGGGGCAGGGACAATGAGCAGTTCTTC.

This clonotype turned up a few times. CDR3 region: CSAPDKNYNEQFF. The CDR3 DNA reads TGCAGTGCCCCGGACAAAAACTACAATGAGCAGTTCTTC. The chain carries TRBV20-1 and TRBJ2-1; perhaps TRBD1 as D (5 bases). Germline V gene data show CDR1 as DFQATT and CDR2 as SNEGSKA (reference sequence). Between the trimmed V and J ends, which lost 6 bases and 3 bases, there was a span of 12 bases. The CDR3 is made up of 13 amino acids.

There are many counts of this clonotype. The chain couples TRBV20-1 to TRBJ2-3; TRBD2 aligns across 7 bases. CDR1 and CDR2 (germline): DFQATT, SNEGSKA (reference sequence). This CDR3 contains 13 residues. The V and J ends lost 2 bases and 5 bases, in that order; junction bases with no gene match: 4. The CDR3 nucleotides read TGCAGTGCTAGAAACCTAGCGGAAGATACGCAGTATTTT. Encoded protein: CSARNLAEDTQYF.

The chain combines TRBV6-1 with TRBJ2-4; 8 bases agree with TRBD2. Germline CDR1 and CDR2: MNHNS and SASEGT. CDR3 length: 15 amino acids. V was clipped by 3 bases and J by 8 bases; unmatched bases: 9. This CDR3 reads CASSESSGGWDIQYF. For the CDR3, the DNA is TGTGCCAGCAGTGAGAGTTCGGGGGGGTGGGACATTCAGTACTTC.

This clonotype was recorded only once. The J gene is TRBJ2-7, the V gene TRBV6-1, with 10 bases fitting TRBD2. Germline V gene sequence: CDR1 MNHNS, CDR2 SASEGT. This CDR3 region has 15 residues. V was pared by 7 bases and J by 1 base, with 7 bases of the junction left unmatched. Written as DNA, the CDR3 is TGTGCCAGCACCCGAAATAGCGGGAGGTCCTACGAGCAGTACTTC. It codes for CASTRNSGRSYEQYF.

This clonotype has more than one count but fewer than ten. This rearrangement joins TRBV6-2 or TRBV6-3 to TRBJ2-1, with unresolved D. Germline V gene sequence: CDR1 MNHEY, CDR2 SVGEGT. The V gene lost 2 bases and the J gene lost 8 bases, with 10 bases spanning the gap. CDR3 length: 13 amino acids. The CDR3 sequence is CASSYMSSDEQFF. The CDR3, as DNA: TGTGCCAGCAGTTACATGAGCAGCGATGAGCAGTTCTTC.

V gene TRBV2 combines with J gene TRBJ2-7, with TRBD2 identical over 8 bases. The CDR3 is made up of 13 amino acids. The ends lost 8 bases at V and 4 bases at J; junction bases unmatched: 7. The germline gives CDR1 SNHLY, CDR2 FYNNEI. The DNA of the CDR3 is TGTGCCAGCGGTCGGGGACTAGGTTACGAGCAGTACTTC. It codes for CASGRGLGYEQYF.

The chain combines TRBV5-1 with TRBJ2-1; a possible D gene is TRBD2 (6 bases). Germline CDR1 is SGHRS and CDR2 is YFSETQ. Trimming shortened V by 0 bases and J by 7 bases, and 11 bases separated the two germline ends. The length of the CDR3 is 14 residues. The CDR3 nucleotides are TGCGCCAGCAGCTTGGCCATACTAGCAAATGAGCAGTTCTTC. Translated: CASSLAILANEQFF.

A few counts support this clonotype. The chain joins TRBV20-1 to TRBJ2-3, with D hard to call. The germline CDR1 and CDR2 sequences are DFQATT and SNEGSKA (reference sequence). The length of the CDR3 is 16 residues. With 0 bases removed from V and 4 bases from J, the gap between germline ends came to 17 bases. CDR3 bases: TGCAGTGCTAGAGATCTCGGCAGGAAAGGGCCAGATACGCAGTATTTT. This gives the protein CSARDLGRKGPDTQYF.

The chain couples TRBV20-1 to TRBJ2-1, with TRBD1 matching over 10 bases. The CDR3 extends over 16 amino acids. The V and J ends lost 6 bases and 4 bases, in that order; junction bases with no gene match: 12. Per the germline V gene, CDR1 is DFQATT and CDR2 is SNEGSKA (reference sequence). The CDR3 reads CSATNPGQGTYNEQFF. DNA for the CDR3: TGCAGTGCCACGAATCCGGGACAGGGGACGTACAATGAGCAGTTCTTC.

The chain uses TRBV25-1 and TRBJ1-4; D remains ambiguous. CDR3 size: 14 residues. Germline CDR1 reads MGHDK; CDR2 reads SYGVNS. Trimming stripped 2 bases from V and 4 bases from J, with 8 bases between. The CDR3 loop is CASSEGTINEKLFF. In nucleotides, the CDR3 is TGTGCCAGCAGTGAAGGAACCATTAATGAAAAACTGTTTTTT.

The rearrangement links TRBV12-3 or TRBV12-4 to TRBJ1-1; D is possibly TRBD1 (5 bases). The CDR3 runs 15 residues. V dropped 6 bases and J dropped 3 bases, with 17 bases sitting between them. CDR3 DNA: TGTGCCAGCAGCCTCGGGCCCGGGGGGTACACTGAAGCTTTCTTT. Amino acids: CASSLGPGGYTEAFF.

This clonotype came up a few times. The CDR3 nucleotides are TGTGCCAGCAGAGGACAGGGCACCTACAATGAGCAGTTCTTC. Translated, it gives CASRGQGTYNEQFF. V usage is TRBV6-6 and J usage is TRBJ2-1, with 8 bases aligning to TRBD1. The CDR3 covers 14 residues. V was clipped by 6 bases and J by 2 bases; unmatched bases: 3. CDR1 is MNHNY and CDR2 is SVGAGI in the germline V gene (reference sequence).

In this sample, this clonotype turned up a few times. The V and J genes are TRBV6-5 and TRBJ2-7; D is unclear. With 6 bases removed from V and 4 bases from J, the gap between germline ends came to 13 bases. The CDR3 runs 13 residues. Germline CDR1 is MNHEY and CDR2 is SVGAGI. The CDR3 DNA sequence: TGTGCCAGCAGGACGAGACTGAAATACGAGCAGTACTTC. It codes for CASRTRLKYEQYF.

V and J are TRBV20-1 and TRBJ2-2, with 7 bases aligning to TRBD2. Germline assignment: CDR1 DFQATT and CDR2 SNEGSKA (reference sequence). There are 14 residues in the CDR3. The junction had 6 bases not matched to a gene; V was cut back by 0 bases and J by 8 bases. DNA of the CDR3: TGCAGTGCTAGAGATATCGCGGGAGTGGGGGAGCTGTTTTTT. Amino acids: CSARDIAGVGELFF.

This chain connects TRBV25-1 to TRBJ1-6; D might be TRBD1 (5 bases). The CDR3 contains 14 residues. The V gene lost 3 bases and the J gene lost 2 bases, with 5 bases spanning the gap. Per germline, CDR1 MGHDK and CDR2 SYGVNS. The CDR3 region has the DNA TGTGCCAGCAGTGACAGGGCCTATAATTCACCCCTCCACTTT. It is translated as CASSDRAYNSPLHF.

About this clonotype itself: A much larger clone differs from this one at a single base, so this may be a read error. As DNA, the CDR3 is TGCAGCGTTTCCCTACGACTAGCTCGCAATGAGCAGTACTTC. Amino acids: CSVSLRLARNEQYF. The chain combines TRBV29-1 with TRBJ2-5; 7 bases agree with TRBD2. V shed 5 bases, J shed 11 bases, and the junction held 17 bases outside the gene matches. The CDR3 has 14 residues. CDR1 SQVTM and CDR2 ANQGSEA come from the germline V gene.

This chain uses TRBV9 with TRBJ2-7; TRBD2 agrees at 9 bases. Germline V CDR1 and CDR2: SGDLS, YYNGEE. The length of the CDR3 is 15 residues. Trimming cost V 4 bases and J 2 bases; bases outside gene matches: 7. The CDR3 reads CASSPHAGGTYEQYF. CDR3 in DNA: TGTGCCAGCAGCCCCCATGCGGGGGGGACCTACGAGCAGTACTTC. Complete variable domain (other parts from reference TRBV9 and TRBJ2-7): DSGVTQTPKHLITATGQRVTLRCSPRSGDLSVYWYQQSLDQGLQFLIQYYNGEERAKGNILERFSAQQFPDLHSELNLSSLELGDSALYFCASSPHAGGTYEQYFGPGTRLTVT.

V gene TRBV6-1 combines with J gene TRBJ2-3, with 8 bases aligning to TRBD2. V shed 1 base and J 0 bases; nucleotides not matched to a gene: 9. The CDR3 is made up of 18 amino acids. Germline lookup yields CDR1 MNHNS and CDR2 SASEGT. The chain's CDR3 is CASSEVVLLAVSTDTQYF. DNA of the CDR3: TGTGCCAGCAGTGAAGTCGTCCTACTAGCGGTTAGCACAGATACGCAGTATTTT.

Only one count was recorded for this clonotype. This chain joins TRBV9 and TRBJ2-1; 11 nucleotides align to TRBD2. After removal of 2 bases from V and 3 bases from J, the junction contained 10 bases not matched to a gene. The CDR3 length is 18 residues. The germline V gene has CDR1 SGDLS and CDR2 YYNGEE. The CDR3 DNA follows: TGTGCCAGCAGCGTCACCGCTAGCGGGGGGAAACACTACAATGAGCAGTTCTTC. Translating it yields CASSVTASGGKHYNEQFF.